This T cell receptor beta chain emerged from a study of blood T cells in healthy people across ages. Overall study results and limits: Among long-lived donors, naive CD4+ cells were more numerous and diversity higher than in aged donors. A roughly linear fall in TCR beta diversity per million T cells was seen with increasing age.

This CDR3 spans 15 amino acids. Donors each provided roughly 9.6 milliliters of peripheral blood. With respect to this clonotype: Its antigen is unidentified. The junction shows a germline mismatch at one end, possibly a read error.

It was with a sample-barcoded 5' primer and a J-beta primer mix that a second PCR of roughly 7 to 12 cycles was run. MiXCR, run by TCRdb on the 5' RACE reads, gives a single entry per CDR3 protein. The data show approximately 900,000 distinct CDR3 sequences, under 50% seen once. Sequenced: blood. The chain recombines TRBV12-3 or TRBV12-4 with TRBJ2-2; 9 bases fit TRBD1. The sequence was collected from a man aged 30 to 39 in good health. Here the CDR3 DNA reads TGTGTCAGCAGTTCTCGGACAGGGGTCACCGGGGAGCTGTTTTTT. Translation gives CVSSSRTGVTGELFF.